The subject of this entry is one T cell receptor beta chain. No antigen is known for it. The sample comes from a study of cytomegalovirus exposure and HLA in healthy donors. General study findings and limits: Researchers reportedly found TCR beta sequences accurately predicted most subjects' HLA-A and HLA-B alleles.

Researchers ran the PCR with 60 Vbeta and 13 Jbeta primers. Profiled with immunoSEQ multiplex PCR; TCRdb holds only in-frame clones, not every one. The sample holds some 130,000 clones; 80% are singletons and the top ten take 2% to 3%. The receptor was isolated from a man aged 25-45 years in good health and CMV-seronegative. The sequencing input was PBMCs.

CDR3 residues: CASSESSGQETQYF. The CDR3 nucleotides read TGCGCCAGCAGTGAGTCCTCAGGGCAAGAGACCCAGTACTTC. The rearrangement uses TRBV10-1 and TRBJ2-5, with a tentative D call TRBD1 (5 bases). The V end lost 0 bases, the J end lost 2 bases, and 7 bases lay between the germline ends. CDR1 and CDR2 from the germline V gene are WNHNN and SYGVQD (reference sequence). The length of the CDR3 is 14 residues.